The TCR beta chain under discussion was sequenced for a study of CD8 T cells in ankylosing spondylitis. Overall study findings and caveats: Some of the motif variants had earlier been found in reactive arthritis patients' fluid and blood. A TCR beta motif made of several highly homologous variants seemed typical of ankylosing spondylitis blood. The study looked at matched synovial fluid samples from ankylosing spondylitis patients. Disease-linked clones were reported to be significantly enriched there.

For TCR beta, libraries came from quantitative 5'-RACE with molecular barcodes. TCRdb ran MiXCR on the 5' RACE reads and lists one entry per CDR3 protein. The sample records around 770,000 distinct CDR3 sequences, approximately 12% being singletons. Germline CDR1 is KGHSH and CDR2 is LQKENI. The CDR3 has 14 amino acids. V was trimmed by 6 bases and J by 1 base, leaving 11 bases between them. As to this clonotype: What it recognizes is unknown.

Sequenced: blood, either unsorted or a sorted T cell fraction (not recorded which). This TCR was recovered from a male donor with ankylosing spondylitis. This sequence joins TRBV18 and TRBJ2-3; D is unclear. Here the CDR3 DNA reads TGTGCCAGCTCCGAAGAACACGGCACAGATACGCAGTATTTT. The encoded protein is CASSEEHGTDTQYF.